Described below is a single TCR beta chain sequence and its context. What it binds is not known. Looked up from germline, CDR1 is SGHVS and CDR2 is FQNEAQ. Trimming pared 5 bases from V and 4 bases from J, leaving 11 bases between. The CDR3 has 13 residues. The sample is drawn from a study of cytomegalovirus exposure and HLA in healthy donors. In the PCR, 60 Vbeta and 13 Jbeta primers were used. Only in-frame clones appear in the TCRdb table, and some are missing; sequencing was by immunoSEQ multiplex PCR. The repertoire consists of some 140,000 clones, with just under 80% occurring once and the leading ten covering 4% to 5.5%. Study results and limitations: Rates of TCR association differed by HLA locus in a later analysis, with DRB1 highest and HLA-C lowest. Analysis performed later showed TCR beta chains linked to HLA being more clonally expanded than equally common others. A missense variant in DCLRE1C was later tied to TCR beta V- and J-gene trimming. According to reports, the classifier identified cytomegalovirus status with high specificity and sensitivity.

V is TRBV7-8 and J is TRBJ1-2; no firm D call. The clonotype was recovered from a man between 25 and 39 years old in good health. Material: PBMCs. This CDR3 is CASSPQEVYGYTF. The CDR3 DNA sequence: TGTGCCAGCAGCCCTCAGGAGGTCTATGGCTACACCTTC.